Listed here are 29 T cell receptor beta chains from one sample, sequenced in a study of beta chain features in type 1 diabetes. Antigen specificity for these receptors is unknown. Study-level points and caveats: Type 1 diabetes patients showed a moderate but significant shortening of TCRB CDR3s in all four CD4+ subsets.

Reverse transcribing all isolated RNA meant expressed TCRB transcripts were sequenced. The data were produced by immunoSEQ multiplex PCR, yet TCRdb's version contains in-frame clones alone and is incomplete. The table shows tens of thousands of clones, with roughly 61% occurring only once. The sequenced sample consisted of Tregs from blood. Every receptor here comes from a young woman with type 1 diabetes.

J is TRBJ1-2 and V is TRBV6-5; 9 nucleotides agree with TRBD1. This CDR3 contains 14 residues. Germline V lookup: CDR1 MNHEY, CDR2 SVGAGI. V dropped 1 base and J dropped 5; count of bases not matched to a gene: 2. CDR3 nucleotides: TGTGCCAGCAGTTACTTGACAGGGGGGTATGGCTACACCTTC. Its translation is CASSYLTGGYGYTF.

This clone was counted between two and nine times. CDR3 amino acids: CASSPGGARSVNTEAFF. DNA of the CDR3: TGTGCCAGCTCACCGGGTGGGGCGAGATCGGTGAACACTGAAGCTTTCTTT. The rearrangement links TRBV18 to TRBJ1-1, with TRBD1 as a possible D gene (5 bases). CDR1 KGHSH and CDR2 LQKENI come from the germline V gene. V gave up 3 bases and J gave up 0 bases, with 17 bases separating them. The CDR3 totals 17 residues.

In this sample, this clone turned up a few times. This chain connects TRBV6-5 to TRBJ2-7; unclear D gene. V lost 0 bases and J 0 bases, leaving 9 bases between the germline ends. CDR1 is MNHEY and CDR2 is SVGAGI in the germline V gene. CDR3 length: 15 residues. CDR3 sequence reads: CASSYSSPNSYEQYF. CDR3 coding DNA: TGTGCCAGCAGTTACTCGTCTCCTAACTCCTACGAGCAGTACTTC.

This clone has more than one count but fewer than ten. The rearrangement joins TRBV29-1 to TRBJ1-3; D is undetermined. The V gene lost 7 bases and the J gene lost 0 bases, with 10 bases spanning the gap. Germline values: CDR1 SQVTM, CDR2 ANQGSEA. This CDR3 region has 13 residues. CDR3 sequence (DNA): TGCAGCGCTGTGAGGAGCTCTGGAAACACCATATATTTT. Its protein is CSAVRSSGNTIYF.

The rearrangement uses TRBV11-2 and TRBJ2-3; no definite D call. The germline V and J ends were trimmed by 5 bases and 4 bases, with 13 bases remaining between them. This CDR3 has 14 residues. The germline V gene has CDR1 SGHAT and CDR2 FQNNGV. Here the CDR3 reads CASSLSPAADTQYF. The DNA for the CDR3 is TGTGCCAGCAGCCTGAGTCCGGCGGCAGATACGCAGTATTTT.

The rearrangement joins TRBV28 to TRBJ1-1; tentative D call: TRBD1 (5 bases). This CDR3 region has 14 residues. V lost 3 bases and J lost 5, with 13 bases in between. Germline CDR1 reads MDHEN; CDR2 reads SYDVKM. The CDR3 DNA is TGTGCCAGCAGTTTCAGGGCTGGGGGGACTGAAGCTTTCTTT. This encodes CASSFRAGGTEAFF.

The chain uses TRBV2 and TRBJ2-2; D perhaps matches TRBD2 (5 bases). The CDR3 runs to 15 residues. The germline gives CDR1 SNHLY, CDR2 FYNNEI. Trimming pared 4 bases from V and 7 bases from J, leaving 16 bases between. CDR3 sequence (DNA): TGTGCCAGCAGTGCGCTCCGGGGAGCGAACGGGGAGCTGTTTTTT. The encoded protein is CASSALRGANGELFF.

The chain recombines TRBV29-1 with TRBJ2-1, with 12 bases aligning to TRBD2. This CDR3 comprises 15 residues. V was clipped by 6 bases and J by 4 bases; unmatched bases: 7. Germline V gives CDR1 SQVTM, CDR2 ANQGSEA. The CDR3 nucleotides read TGCAGCGTAACCCCCGGACTAGCGGGGTACAATGAGCAGTTCTTC. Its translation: CSVTPGLAGYNEQFF.

The CDR3 DNA sequence: TGCGCCAGCAGGGACAGAGAATACGAGCAGTACTTC. Translated, it gives CASRDREYEQYF. This chain uses TRBV5-1 with TRBJ2-7; maybe TRBD1 (6 bases). The CDR3 spans 12 residues. V was trimmed by 5 bases and J by 4 bases, leaving 10 bases between them. Germline V CDR1 and CDR2: SGHRS, YFSETQ.

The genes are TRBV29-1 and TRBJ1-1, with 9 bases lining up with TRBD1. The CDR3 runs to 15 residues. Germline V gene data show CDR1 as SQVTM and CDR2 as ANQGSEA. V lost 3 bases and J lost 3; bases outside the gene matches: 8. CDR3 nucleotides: TGCAGCGTTGATGGGGGACAGGGATGGGACACTGAAGCTTTCTTT. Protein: CSVDGGQGWDTEAFF.

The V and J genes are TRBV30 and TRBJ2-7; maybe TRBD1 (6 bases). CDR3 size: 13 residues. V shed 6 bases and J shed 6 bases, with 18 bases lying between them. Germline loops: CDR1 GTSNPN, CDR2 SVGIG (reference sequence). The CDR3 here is CACGLGQGSEQYF. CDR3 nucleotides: TGTGCCTGTGGGTTGGGGCAGGGGAGCGAGCAGTACTTC.

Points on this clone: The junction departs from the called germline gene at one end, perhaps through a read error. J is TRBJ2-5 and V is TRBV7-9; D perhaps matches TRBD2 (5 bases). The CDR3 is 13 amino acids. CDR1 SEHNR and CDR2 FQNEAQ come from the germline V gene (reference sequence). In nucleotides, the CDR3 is TGTGCGAGCAGCGCCCGTCGAGGGGAGACCCAGTACTTC. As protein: CASSARRGETQYF.

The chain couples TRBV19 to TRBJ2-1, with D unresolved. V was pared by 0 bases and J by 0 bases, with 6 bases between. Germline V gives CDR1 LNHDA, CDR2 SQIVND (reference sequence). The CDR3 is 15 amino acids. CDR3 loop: CASSIDQYSYNEQFF. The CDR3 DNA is TGTGCCAGTAGTATAGATCAGTACTCCTACAATGAGCAGTTCTTC.

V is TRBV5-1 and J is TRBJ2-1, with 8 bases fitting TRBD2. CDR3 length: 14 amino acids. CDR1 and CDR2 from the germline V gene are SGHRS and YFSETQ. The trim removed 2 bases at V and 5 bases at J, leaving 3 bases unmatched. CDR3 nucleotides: TGCGCCAGCAGCTTCGGGAGGGCCAACAATGAGCAGTTCTTC. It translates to CASSFGRANNEQFF.

This CDR3 is CASSSVSGTGELFF. CDR3 DNA: TGCGCCAGCAGCTCCGTTTCAGGGACCGGGGAGCTGTTTTTT. The chain employs TRBV5-1 and TRBJ2-2; D may be TRBD1 (5 bases). The CDR3 covers 14 residues. Germline lookup yields CDR1 SGHRS and CDR2 YFSETQ. V was shortened by 3 bases and J by 5 bases, with 11 bases between the two germline ends.

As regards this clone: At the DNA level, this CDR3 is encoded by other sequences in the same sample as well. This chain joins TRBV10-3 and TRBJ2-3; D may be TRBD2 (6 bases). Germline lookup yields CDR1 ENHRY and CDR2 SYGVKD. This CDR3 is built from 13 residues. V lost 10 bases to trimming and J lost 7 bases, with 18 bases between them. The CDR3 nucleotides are TGTGCCACCGGAGGGACGGGGAGAAATACGCAGTATTTT. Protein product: CATGGTGRNTQYF.

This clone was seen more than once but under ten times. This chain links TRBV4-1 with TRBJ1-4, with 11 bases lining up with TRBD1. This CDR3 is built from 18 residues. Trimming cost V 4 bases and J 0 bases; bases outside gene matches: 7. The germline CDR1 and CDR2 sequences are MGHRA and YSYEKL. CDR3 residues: CASSRDRGDIATNEKLFF. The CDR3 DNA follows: TGCGCCAGCAGCCGGGACAGGGGGGATATTGCAACTAATGAAAAACTGTTTTTT.

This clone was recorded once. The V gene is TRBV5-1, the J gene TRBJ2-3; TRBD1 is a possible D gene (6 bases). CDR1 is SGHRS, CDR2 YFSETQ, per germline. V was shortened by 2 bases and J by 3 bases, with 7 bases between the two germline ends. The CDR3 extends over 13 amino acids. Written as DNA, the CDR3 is TGCGCCAGCAGCTTACAGGGAACAGATACGCAGTATTTT. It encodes CASSLQGTDTQYF.

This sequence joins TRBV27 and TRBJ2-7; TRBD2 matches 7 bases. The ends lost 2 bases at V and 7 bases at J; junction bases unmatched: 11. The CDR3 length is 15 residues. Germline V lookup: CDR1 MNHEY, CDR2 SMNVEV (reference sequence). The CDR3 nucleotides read TGTGCCAGCAGTTTACGGGGTACGCCGGGGGGAGAGCAGTACTTC. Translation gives CASSLRGTPGGEQYF.

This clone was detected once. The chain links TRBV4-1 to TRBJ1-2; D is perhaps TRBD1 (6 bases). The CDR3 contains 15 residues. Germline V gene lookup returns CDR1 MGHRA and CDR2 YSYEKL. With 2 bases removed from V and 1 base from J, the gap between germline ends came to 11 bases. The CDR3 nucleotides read TGCGCCAGCAGCCAACGAGGGGGGGTTAACTATGGCTACACCTTC. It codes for CASSQRGGVNYGYTF.

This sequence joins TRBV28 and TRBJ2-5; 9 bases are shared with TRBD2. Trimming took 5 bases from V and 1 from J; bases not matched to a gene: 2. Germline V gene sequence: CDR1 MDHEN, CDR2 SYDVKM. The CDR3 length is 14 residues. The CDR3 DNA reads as TGTGCCAGCAGTCTTAGCGGGAGCCAAGAGACCCAGTACTTC. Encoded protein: CASSLSGSQETQYF. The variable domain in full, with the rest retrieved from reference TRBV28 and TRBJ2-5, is DVKVTQSSRYLVKRTGEKVFLECVQDMDHENMFWYRQDPGLGLRLIYFSYDVKMKEKGDIPEGYSVSREKKERFSLILESASTNQTSMYLCASSLSGSQETQYFGPGTRLLVL.

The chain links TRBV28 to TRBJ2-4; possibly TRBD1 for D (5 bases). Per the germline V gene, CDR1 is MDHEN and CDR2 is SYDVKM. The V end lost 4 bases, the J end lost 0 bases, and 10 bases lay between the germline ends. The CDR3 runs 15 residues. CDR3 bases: TGTGCCAGCAGTTCACCGGACATAGCCAAAAACATTCAGTACTTC. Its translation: CASSSPDIAKNIQYF.

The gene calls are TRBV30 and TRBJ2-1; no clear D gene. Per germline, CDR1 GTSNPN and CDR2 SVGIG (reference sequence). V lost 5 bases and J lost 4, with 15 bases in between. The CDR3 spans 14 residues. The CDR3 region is CAWCRSAKYNEQFF. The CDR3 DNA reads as TGTGCCTGGTGTCGAAGCGCGAAATACAATGAGCAGTTCTTC.

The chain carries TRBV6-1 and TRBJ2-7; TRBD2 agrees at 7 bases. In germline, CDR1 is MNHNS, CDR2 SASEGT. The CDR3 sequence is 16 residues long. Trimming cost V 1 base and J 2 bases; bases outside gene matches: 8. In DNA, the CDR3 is TGTGCCAGCAGTGAAGTAGCGGGCGGGAGAACCTACGAGCAGTACTTC. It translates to CASSEVAGGRTYEQYF.

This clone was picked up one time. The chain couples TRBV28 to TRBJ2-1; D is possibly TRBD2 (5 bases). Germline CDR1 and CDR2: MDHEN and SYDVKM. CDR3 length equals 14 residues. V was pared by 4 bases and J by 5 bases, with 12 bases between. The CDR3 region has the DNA TGTGCCAGCAGTTCTCCTAGCCTAAACAATGAGCAGTTCTTC. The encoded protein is CASSSPSLNNEQFF.

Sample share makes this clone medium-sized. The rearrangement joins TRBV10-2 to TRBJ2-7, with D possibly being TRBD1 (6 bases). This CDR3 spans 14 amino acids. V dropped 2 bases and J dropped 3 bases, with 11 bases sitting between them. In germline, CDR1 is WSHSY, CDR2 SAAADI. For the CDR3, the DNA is TGCGCCAGCAGTGAGAGGGGGATACGCTACGAGCAGTACTTC. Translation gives CASSERGIRYEQYF.

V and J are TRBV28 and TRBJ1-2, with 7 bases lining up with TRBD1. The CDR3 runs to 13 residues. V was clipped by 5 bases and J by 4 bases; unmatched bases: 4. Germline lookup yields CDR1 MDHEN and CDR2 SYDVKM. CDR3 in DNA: TGTGCCAGCAGTCAGGGACAGATCTATGGCTACACCTTC. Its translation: CASSQGQIYGYTF.

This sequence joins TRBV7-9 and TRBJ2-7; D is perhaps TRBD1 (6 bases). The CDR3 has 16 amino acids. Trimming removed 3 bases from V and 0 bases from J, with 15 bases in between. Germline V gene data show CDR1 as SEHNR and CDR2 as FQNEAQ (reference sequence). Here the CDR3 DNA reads TGTGCCAGCAGCTTCGTTCAGGGGATGAGCTCCTACGAGCAGTACTTC. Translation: CASSFVQGMSSYEQYF.

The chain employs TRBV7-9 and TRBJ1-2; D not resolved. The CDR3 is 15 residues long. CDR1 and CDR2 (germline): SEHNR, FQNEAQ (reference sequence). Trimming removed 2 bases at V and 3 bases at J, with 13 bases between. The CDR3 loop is CASSLRGGSYYGYTF. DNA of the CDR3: TGTGCCAGCAGCTTAAGAGGAGGGTCTTACTATGGCTACACCTTC.